These T cell receptor beta chains were read from a single sample in a study of hypomethylating agent response in myelodysplastic syndrome. This table comes from immunoSEQ multiplex PCR, and its TCRdb copy is limited to in-frame clones, with some not included. Found here are 4,000 or so clones, around nine tenths of them singletons; the top ten hold about an eighth. The sample was bone marrow, taken before or after starting hypomethylating agent treatment for myelodysplastic syndrome (not recorded which). The receptor source for this set is a human donor with myelodysplastic syndrome. CDR3s leave out the opening cysteine and the closing phenylalanine or tryptophan. The size field is filled for only some rows; it gives once, few, many or a size class.

v_call | clone_size | cdr3_aa
TRBV28 | few | ASSLPPGYGYT
TRBV9 | . | ASSVDREGYEQY
TRBV9 | . | ASSVEAITDTQY
TRBV28 | once | ASKGGLAGAADTQY
TRBV7-9 | few | ASSSSGAFYGYT
TRBV18 | . | ASSPIRDRGDTQY
TRBV7-4 | . | ASIKREGGETQY
TRBV18 | once | ASSLGRNSYEQY
TRBV15 | once | ATSRDRTAGILTDTQY
TRBV10-3 | . | AISEGNGGRAGELF
TRBV5-4 | . | ASSSPGVGEAPLH
TRBV18 | . | ASSPDRIIDTQY
TRBV4-1 | . | ASSQDQGLSTDTQY
TRBV5-1 | once | ASSLDGNYEQY
TRBV28 | . | ASSSGTSYEQY
TRBV9 | . | ASSVEIAGVTDTQY
TRBV6-5 | . | ASSYDTGSDEKLF
TRBV28 | . | AGATSGTYNEQF
TRBV4-2 | . | ASSQDLLSPSGGNQPQH
TRBV6-5 | . | ASSTSPSSTDTQY
TRBV9 | . | ASSVGDRGPYEQY
TRBV7-9 | few | ASSETSGSFEQY
TRBV19 | . | ASSSEGKQF
TRBV11-2 | . | ASSLPGQEYGYT
TRBV29-1 | . | SGVRGETQY
TRBV4-2 | once | ASSQEGGQGSHEQY
TRBV7-2 | . | ASSPGLVRTGSSYNEQF
TRBV20-1 | . | SAREETQY
TRBV7-9 | . | ASSLTRGLAGDTEQF
TRBV27 | . | ASSLRAGGGYEQY
TRBV5-6 | . | ASSSIRGRYEQY
TRBV5-1 | . | ASSLGTNGFNSPLH
TRBV20-1 | . | SARHSNEQF
TRBV30 | . | AWSSDRTYGYT